This record concerns one T cell receptor beta chain sequence. This specimen comes from a study of blood T cell repertoires in COVID-19. Whole-study context: Collection of acute and convalescent COVID-19 samples took place in the United States, Italy and Spain. PBMCs, B-cell-depleted T cells, or T cells provided the cDNA or gDNA that made up the material.

Measured with immunoSEQ multiplex PCR; TCRdb has only the in-frame clones, and not every one. The sample includes approximately 500,000 clones, roughly nine tenths of them seen just once. Seattle cases were enrolled at active infection and followed longitudinally. The CDR3 consists of 16 residues. Germline V lookup: CDR1 SGHKS, CDR2 YYEKEE (reference sequence). J lost 6 bases, V lost 5 bases, and 13 bases had no gene match. The sequenced sample consisted of peripheral blood. This receptor was identified in a man aged 18 to 29 with COVID-19, enrolled during active disease. The chain couples TRBV5-5 to TRBJ2-2, with 7 bases that match TRBD2. The DNA for the CDR3 is TGTGCCAGCAGGGAAAGGGGCGGGGGAATCCCCGGGGAGCTGTTTTTT. Encoded protein: CASRERGGGIPGELFF.